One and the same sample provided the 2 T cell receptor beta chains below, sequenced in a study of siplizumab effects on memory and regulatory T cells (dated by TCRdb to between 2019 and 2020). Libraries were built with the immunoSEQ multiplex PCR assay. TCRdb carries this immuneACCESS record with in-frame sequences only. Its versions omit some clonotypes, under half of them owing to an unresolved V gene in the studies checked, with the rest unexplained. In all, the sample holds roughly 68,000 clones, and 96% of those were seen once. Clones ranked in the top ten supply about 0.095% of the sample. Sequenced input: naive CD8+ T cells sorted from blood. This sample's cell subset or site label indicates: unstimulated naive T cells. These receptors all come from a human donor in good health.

The CDR3 region has the DNA TGTGCCAGCAGTGAAACGGTACGGGGGCGTACTAATGAAAAACTGTTTTTT. Its translation: CASSETVRGRTNEKLFF. The chain is built from TRBV21-1 and TRBJ1-4. TRBV21-1 is a pseudogene locus. The CDR3 covers 17 residues.

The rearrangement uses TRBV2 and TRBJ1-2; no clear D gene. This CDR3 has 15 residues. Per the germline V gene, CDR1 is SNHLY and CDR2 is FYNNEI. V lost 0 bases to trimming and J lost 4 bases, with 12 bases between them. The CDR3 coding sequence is TGTGCCAGCAGTGAAGCGTTGGAGGAGGGCTATGGCTACACCTTC. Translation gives CASSEALEEGYGYTF.